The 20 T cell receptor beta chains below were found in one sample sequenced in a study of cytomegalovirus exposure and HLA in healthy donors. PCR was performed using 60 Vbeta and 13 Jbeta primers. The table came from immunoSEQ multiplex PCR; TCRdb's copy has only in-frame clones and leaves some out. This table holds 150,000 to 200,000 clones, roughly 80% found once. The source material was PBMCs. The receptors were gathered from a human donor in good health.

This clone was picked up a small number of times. The CDR3 here is CSVELGKDLRGYTF. As DNA, the CDR3 is TGCAGCGTTGAACTCGGCAAGGACTTGCGCGGCTACACCTTC. The rearrangement uses TRBV29-1 and TRBJ1-2; no clear D. This CDR3 spans 14 amino acids. Germline-derived CDR1 and CDR2 are SQVTM and ANQGSEA. Between the trimmed V and J ends, which lost 2 bases and 8 bases, there was a span of 18 bases.

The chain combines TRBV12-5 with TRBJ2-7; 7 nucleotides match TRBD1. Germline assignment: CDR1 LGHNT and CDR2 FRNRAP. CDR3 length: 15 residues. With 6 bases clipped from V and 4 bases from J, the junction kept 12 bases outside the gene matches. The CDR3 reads CASGMTGQPTYEQYF. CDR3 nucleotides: TGTGCTAGTGGAATGACGGGACAGCCAACATACGAGCAGTACTTC.

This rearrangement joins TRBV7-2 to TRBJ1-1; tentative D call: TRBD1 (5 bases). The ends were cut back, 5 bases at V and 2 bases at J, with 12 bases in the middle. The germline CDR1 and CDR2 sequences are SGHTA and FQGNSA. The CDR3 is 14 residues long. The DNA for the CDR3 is TGTGCCAGCAGCCGCGGGACCTCTAACACTGAAGCTTTCTTT. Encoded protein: CASSRGTSNTEAFF.

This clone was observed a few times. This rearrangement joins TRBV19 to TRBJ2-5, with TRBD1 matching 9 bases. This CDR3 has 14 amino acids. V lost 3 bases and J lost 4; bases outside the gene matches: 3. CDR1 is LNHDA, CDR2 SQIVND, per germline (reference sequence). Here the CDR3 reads CASSITGGTETQYF. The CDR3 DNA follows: TGTGCCAGTAGTATTACAGGGGGCACAGAGACCCAGTACTTC.

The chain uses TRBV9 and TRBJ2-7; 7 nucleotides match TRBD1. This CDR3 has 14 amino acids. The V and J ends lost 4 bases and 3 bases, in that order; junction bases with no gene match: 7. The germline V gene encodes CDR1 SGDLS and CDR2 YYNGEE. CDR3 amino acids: CASSQTGTVYEQYF. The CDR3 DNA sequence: TGTGCCAGCAGCCAAACCGGGACAGTCTACGAGCAGTACTTC.

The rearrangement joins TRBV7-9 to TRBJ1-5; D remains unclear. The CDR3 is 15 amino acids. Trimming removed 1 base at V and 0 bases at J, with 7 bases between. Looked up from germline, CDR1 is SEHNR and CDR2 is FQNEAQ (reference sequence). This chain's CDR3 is CASSLGGLSNQPQHF. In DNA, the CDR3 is TGTGCCAGCAGCTTAGGAGGGCTTAGCAATCAGCCCCAGCATTTT.

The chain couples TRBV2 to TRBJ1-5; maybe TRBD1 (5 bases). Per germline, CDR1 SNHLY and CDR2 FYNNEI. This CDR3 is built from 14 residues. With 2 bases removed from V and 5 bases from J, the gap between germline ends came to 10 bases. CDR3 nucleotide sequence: TGTGCCAGCAGTGAACAGGGAAGGTATCAGCCCCAGCATTTT. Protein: CASSEQGRYQPQHF.

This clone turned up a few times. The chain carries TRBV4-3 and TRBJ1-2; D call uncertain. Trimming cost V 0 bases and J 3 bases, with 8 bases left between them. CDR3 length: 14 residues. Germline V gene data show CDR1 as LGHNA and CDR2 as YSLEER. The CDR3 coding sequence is TGCGCCAGCAGCCAAGATGTAACAGACTATGGCTACACCTTC. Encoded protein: CASSQDVTDYGYTF.

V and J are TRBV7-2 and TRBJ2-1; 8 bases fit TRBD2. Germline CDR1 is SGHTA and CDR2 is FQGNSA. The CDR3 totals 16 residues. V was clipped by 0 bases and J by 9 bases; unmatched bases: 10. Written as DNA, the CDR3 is TGTGCCAGCAGCTTAGCAATGGGACTAGGTGGTTGTGAGCAGTTCTTC. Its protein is CASSLAMGLGGCEQFF.

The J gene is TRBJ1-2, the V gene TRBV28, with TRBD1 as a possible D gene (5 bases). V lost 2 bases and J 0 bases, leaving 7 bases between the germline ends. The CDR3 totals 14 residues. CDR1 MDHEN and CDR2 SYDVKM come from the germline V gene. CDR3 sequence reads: CASSLQGANYGYTF. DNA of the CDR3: TGTGCCAGCAGTTTACAAGGGGCTAACTATGGCTACACCTTC.

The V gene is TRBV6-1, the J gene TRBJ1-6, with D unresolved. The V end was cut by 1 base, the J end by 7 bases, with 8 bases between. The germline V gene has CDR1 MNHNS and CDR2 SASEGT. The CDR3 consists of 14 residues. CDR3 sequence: CASSEGNSNSPLHF. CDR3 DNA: TGTGCCAGCAGTGAAGGCAACAGCAATTCACCCCTCCACTTT.

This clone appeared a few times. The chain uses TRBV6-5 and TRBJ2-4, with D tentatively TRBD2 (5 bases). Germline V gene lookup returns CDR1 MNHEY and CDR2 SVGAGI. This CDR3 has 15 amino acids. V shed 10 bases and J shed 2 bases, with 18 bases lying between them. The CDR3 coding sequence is TGTGCCAACGCCAGGAGGTTCGTTCCCAAAAACATTCAGTACTTC. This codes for CANARRFVPKNIQYF.

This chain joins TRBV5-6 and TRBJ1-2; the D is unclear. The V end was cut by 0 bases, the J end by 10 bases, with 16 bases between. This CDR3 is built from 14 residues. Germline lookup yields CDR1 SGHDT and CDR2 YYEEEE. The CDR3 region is CASSLGPGPLTYTF. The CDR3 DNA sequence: TGTGCCAGCAGCTTGGGTCCAGGTCCACTGACCTACACCTTC.

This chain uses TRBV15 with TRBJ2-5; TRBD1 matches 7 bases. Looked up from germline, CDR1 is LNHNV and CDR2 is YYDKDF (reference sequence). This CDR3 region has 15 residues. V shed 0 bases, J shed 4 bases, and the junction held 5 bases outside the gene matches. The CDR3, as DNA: TGTGCCACCAGCAGAGACAGGGGGTTGGGAGAGACCCAGTACTTC. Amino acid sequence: CATSRDRGLGETQYF.

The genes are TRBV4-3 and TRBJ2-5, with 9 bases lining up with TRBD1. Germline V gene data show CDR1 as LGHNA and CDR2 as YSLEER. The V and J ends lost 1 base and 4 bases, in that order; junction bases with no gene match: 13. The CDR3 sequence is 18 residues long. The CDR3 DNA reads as TGCGCCAGCAGCCAAGGAGGGACAGGGCGAGACATCAGAGAGACCCAGTACTTC. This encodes CASSQGGTGRDIRETQYF.

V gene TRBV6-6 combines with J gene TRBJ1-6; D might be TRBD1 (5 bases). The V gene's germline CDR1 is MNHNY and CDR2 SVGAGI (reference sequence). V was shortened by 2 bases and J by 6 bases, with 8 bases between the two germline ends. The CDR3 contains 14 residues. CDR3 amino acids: CASSYRQGNSPLHF. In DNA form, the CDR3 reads TGTGCCAGCAGTTACAGGCAGGGTAATTCACCCCTCCACTTT.

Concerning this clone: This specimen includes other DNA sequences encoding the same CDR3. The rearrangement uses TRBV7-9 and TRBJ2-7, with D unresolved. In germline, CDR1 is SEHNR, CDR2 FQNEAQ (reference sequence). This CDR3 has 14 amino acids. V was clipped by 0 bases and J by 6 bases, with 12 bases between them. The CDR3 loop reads CASSLAAGIGEQYF. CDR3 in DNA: TGTGCCAGCAGCTTAGCTGCAGGAATCGGCGAGCAGTACTTC. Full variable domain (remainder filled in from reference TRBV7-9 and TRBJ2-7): DTGVSQNPRHKITKRGQNVTFRCDPISEHNRLYWYRQTLGQGPEFLTYFQNEAQLEKSRLLSDRFSAERPKGSFSTLEIQRTEQGDSAMYLCASSLAAGIGEQYFGPGTRLTVT.

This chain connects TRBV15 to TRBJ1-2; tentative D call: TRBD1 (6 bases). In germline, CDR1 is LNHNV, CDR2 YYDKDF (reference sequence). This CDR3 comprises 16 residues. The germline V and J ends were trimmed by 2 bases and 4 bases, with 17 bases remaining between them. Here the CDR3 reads CATSRSGTFFPYGYTF. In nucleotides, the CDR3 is TGTGCCACCAGCAGATCCGGGACATTCTTTCCCTATGGCTACACCTTC.

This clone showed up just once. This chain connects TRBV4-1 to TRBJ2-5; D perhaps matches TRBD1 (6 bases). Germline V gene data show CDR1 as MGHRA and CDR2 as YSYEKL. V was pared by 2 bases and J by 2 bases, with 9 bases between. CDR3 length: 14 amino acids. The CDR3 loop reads CASSQRQDQETQYF. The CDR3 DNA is TGCGCCAGCAGCCAAAGACAGGATCAAGAGACCCAGTACTTC.

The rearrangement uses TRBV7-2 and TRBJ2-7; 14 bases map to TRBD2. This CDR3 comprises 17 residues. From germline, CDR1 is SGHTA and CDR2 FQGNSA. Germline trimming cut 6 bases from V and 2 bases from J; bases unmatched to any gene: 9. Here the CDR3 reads CASSPTSGGEITYEQYF. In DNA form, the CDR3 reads TGTGCCAGCAGTCCGACTAGCGGGGGGGAAATTACCTACGAGCAGTACTTC. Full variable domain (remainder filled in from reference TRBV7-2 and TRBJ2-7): GAGVSQSPSNKVTEKGKDVELRCDPISGHTALYWYRQSLGQGLEFLIYFQGNSAPDKSGLPSDRFSAERTGGSVSTLTIQRTQQEDSAVYLCASSPTSGGEITYEQYFGPGTRLTVT.